The TCR beta chain under discussion was sequenced for a study of Ad26.COV2.S vaccination and SARS-CoV-2 variants. TCRdb's table, derived via immunoSEQ multiplex PCR, lists solely in-frame clones and lacks some. The data hold roughly 320,000 clones, with around four fifths observed a single time. Comment on this clone: What it binds is not known.

Noted treatment: some 19 received Ad26.COV2.S at low or high dose, single or two shots; roughly 5 received placebo; per-sample allocation not given. The samples were gathered on day 63 after the first injection of vaccine or placebo. An adult aged 18-55 years in Boston served as the donor. Study observations and caveats: Overall T cell responses may have been underestimated by the analyses of TCR breadth and depth. People who got the vaccine or the placebo had similar non-spike TCR breadth. Marked by substantial breadth, spike-specific CD8+ and CD4+ T cell responses were reportedly seen after vaccination.

The V and J ends lost 8 bases and 2 bases respectively, with 8 bases between them. The CDR3 runs to 12 residues. Germline V gene data show CDR1 as MDHEN and CDR2 as SYDVKM. Source: peripheral blood, taken in a trial of Ad26.COV2.S vaccine versus placebo. The V and J genes are TRBV28 and TRBJ2-3; D uncertain. The receptor comes from a person between 18 and 60 years old who received the Ad26.COV2.S COVID-19 vaccine or a placebo. The CDR3 here is CASGRPTDTQYF. The CDR3 DNA reads as TGTGCCAGCGGCCGCCCCACAGATACGCAGTATTTT.